This T cell receptor beta chain was recovered during a study of blood T cell repertoires in COVID-19. CDR3 size: 15 residues. Losses at the gene ends were 3 bases for V and 4 bases for J; bases not matched to a gene: 5. Germline V gene sequence: CDR1 KGHSH, CDR2 LQKENI. In the original workflow: Amplifying reference gene primers gave estimates of nucleated cell counts. TCRdb's table, derived via immunoSEQ multiplex PCR, lists solely in-frame clones and lacks some. V, J and clone size derive from that table, while D and trimming were established from the DNA sequence. This sample carries roughly 150,000 clones, roughly 93% of them seen once, and the ten largest clones take about 5.3%.

The receptor was isolated from a man aged 18 to 30 with COVID-19, enrolled during active disease. Material for sequencing was peripheral blood. The V gene is TRBV18, the J gene TRBJ2-7; 11 positions agree with TRBD1. Written as DNA, the CDR3 is TGTGCCAGCTCACCTCCGGGACAGGGGGGATACGAGCAGTACTTC. Translated, it gives CASSPPGQGGYEQYF.